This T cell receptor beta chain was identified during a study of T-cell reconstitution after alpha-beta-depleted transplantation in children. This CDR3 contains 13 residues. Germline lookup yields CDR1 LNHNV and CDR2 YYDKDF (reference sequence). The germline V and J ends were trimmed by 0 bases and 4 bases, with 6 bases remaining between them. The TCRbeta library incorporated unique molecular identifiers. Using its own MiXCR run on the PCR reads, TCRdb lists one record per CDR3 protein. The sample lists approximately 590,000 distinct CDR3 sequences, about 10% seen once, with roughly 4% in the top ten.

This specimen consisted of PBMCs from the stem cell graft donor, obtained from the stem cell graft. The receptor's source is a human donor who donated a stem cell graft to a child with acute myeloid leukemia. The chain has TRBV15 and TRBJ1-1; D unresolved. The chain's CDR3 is CATSREWGTEAFF. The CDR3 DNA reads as TGTGCCACCAGCAGAGAATGGGGCACTGAAGCTTTCTTT.